This T cell receptor (beta chain) was retrieved from a study of CD4 T cells in relation to SARS-CoV-2 and coronaviruses. Study-level points and caveats: No crossreactivity against non-spike viral proteins was tested here.

Unexposed donor CD4+ T cells date from about 2011-2018, before the COVID-19 pandemic. CD4+ T cells were isolated from the cells after around eleven days of culture. This CDR3 has 14 amino acids. Trimming stripped 5 bases from V and 2 bases from J, with 13 bases between. CDR1 and CDR2 from the germline V gene are LNHDA and SQIVND (reference sequence). TCRdb's copy holds only in-frame clones and misses some; the assay was immunoSEQ multiplex PCR. The sample holds about 21,000 clones, approximately 82% seen once. Worth noting for this clone: As yet, its antigen is unknown.

Sequencing input: CD4+ T cells from PBMCs, cultured in vitro. The receptor was derived from a human donor in good health. The chain uses TRBV19 and TRBJ2-7, with D maybe TRBD1 (6 bases). CDR3 loop: CASSRTVLAYEQYF. CDR3 bases: TGTGCCAGTAGTCGGACAGTCTTGGCCTACGAGCAGTACTTC. Based on the CDR3 plus reference TRBV19 and TRBJ2-7, the full variable domain is DGGITQSPKYLFRKEGQNVTLSCEQNLNHDAMYWYRQDPGQGLRLIYYSQIVNDFQKGDIAEGYSVSREKKESFPLTVTSAQKNPTAFYLCASSRTVLAYEQYFGPGTRLTVT.